A single sample is the source of the 12 T cell receptor beta chains below, sequenced in a study of blood T cell repertoires in COVID-19 (dated by TCRdb to the early 2020s). Library creation used the immunoSEQ multiplex PCR assay. TCRdb took this table from immuneACCESS and kept in-frame rearrangements with V and J called. Such tables lack part of the clones; where checked against another copy, unresolved V genes explain under half of the gap, and the rest is unexplained. Across this sample there are around 230,000 clones, with 81% seen only once. About 8% of the sample lies in the top ten. Sequenced sample: peripheral blood. The source of these receptors is a woman at least 80 years old with acute or convalescent COVID-19.

The chain uses TRBV24-1 and TRBJ1-1; 9 bases match TRBD1. V lost 8 bases, J lost 3 bases, and 6 bases stayed unmatched. CDR3 length: 14 amino acids. Germline CDR1 is KGHDR and CDR2 is SFDVKD. CDR3 bases: TGTGCCACCAAGGACAGGGGCGGGTACACTGAAGCTTTCTTT. It encodes CATKDRGGYTEAFF.

The V call is TRBV7-2, the J call TRBJ1-1; 8 nucleotides match TRBD1. Per the germline V gene, CDR1 is SGHTA and CDR2 is FQGNSA. The J segment lost 10 bases and the V segment lost 3 bases, leaving 4 bases of the junction unmatched. There are 12 residues in the CDR3. The CDR3 sequence: CASSLDRAAAFF. The CDR3 bases are TGTGCCAGCAGCTTGGACAGGGCCGCAGCTTTCTTT. Full variable domain (rest looked up from reference TRBV7-2 and TRBJ1-1): GAGVSQSPSNKVTEKGKDVELRCDPISGHTALYWYRQSLGQGLEFLIYFQGNSAPDKSGLPSDRFSAERTGGSVSTLTIQRTQQEDSAVYLCASSLDRAAAFFGQGTRLTVV.

The chain is built from TRBV3-1 (or the pseudogene TRBV3-2) and TRBJ1-2; D is uncertain. The V end was cut by 2 bases, the J end by 4 bases, with 8 bases between. Germline CDR1 LGHDT, CDR2 YNNKEL (reference sequence). The CDR3 is 13 amino acids. The CDR3 sequence: CASSQISPYGYTF. The DNA of the CDR3 is TGTGCCAGCAGCCAAATATCCCCCTATGGCTACACCTTC.

This clone was recorded only once. This sequence joins TRBV5-1 and TRBJ2-1; TRBD2 matches at 9 bases. The germline CDR1 and CDR2 sequences are SGHRS and YFSETQ. The junction had 4 bases not matched to a gene; V was cut back by 1 base and J by 5 bases. The CDR3 consists of 15 residues. The DNA of the CDR3 is TGCGCCAGCAGCTTGTTAGCTAGCGGGAACAATGAGCAGTTCTTC. It encodes CASSLLASGNNEQFF.

The V and J genes are TRBV27 and TRBJ2-2, with TRBD1 matching 11 bases. CDR3 length: 14 amino acids. The ends lost 9 bases at V and 5 bases at J; junction bases unmatched: 5. The germline V gene has CDR1 MNHEY and CDR2 SMNVEV (reference sequence). The CDR3: CAREDRGLTGELFF. In DNA, the CDR3 is TGTGCCAGAGAGGACAGGGGGCTAACCGGGGAGCTGTTTTTT.

This clone was recorded a few times. Here the CDR3 reads CASSALLLQGGTEAFF. CDR3 DNA sequence: TGTGCCAGCAGTGCACTCCTCTTACAGGGTGGCACTGAAGCTTTCTTT. The gene calls are TRBV25-1 and TRBJ1-1; tentative D call: TRBD1 (6 bases). Germline assignment: CDR1 MGHDK and CDR2 SYGVNS. V shed 4 bases and J shed 4 bases, with 19 bases lying between them. The CDR3 has 16 amino acids. Complete variable domain (other parts from reference TRBV25-1 and TRBJ1-1): EADIYQTPRYLVIGTGKKITLECSQTMGHDKMYWYQQDPGMELHLIHYSYGVNSTEKGDLSSESTVSRIRTEHFPLTLESARPSHTSQYLCASSALLLQGGTEAFFGQGTRLTVV.

The chain carries TRBV21-1 and TRBJ1-1; the table's D call TRBD1 went unverified against the DNA. TRBV21-1 is an annotated pseudogene. The CDR3 consists of 16 residues. The CDR3 region is CASSKGDRFYLTEAFF. In DNA form, the CDR3 reads TGTGCCAGCAGCAAAGGAGACAGGTTTTATCTCACTGAAGCTTTCTTT.

The rearrangement joins TRBV7-9 to TRBJ2-7; a weak D match, TRBD2 (6 bases). The CDR3 is 16 residues long. Trimming pared 4 bases from V and 3 bases from J, leaving 19 bases between. The germline V gene has CDR1 SEHNR and CDR2 FQNEAQ (reference sequence). CDR3 DNA sequence: TGTGCCAGCAGCTCTTACCCCGGGACGCGGGGCTACGAGCAGTACTTC. Protein product: CASSSYPGTRGYEQYF.

This clone has a handful of counts. The DNA of the CDR3 is TGCGCCAGCAGCCCCGGGGGGCAGGGAATAGGCGGGGAGCTGTTTTTT. Translated, it gives CASSPGGQGIGGELFF. The chain combines TRBV5-1 with TRBJ2-2; tentative D call: TRBD2 (7 bases). The CDR3 loop spans 16 amino acids. V was shortened by 4 bases and J by 7 bases, with 20 bases between the two germline ends. Germline V lookup: CDR1 SGHRS, CDR2 YFSETQ.

This CDR3 reads CASSQGDYGYTF. CDR3 coding DNA: TGTGCCAGCAGCCAGGGGGACTATGGCTACACCTTC. V is TRBV28 and J is TRBJ1-2, with 7 nucleotides matching TRBD1. In germline, CDR1 is MDHEN, CDR2 SYDVKM. CDR3 length: 12 residues. Losses at the gene ends were 6 bases for V and 3 bases for J; bases not matched to a gene: 1.

The V call is TRBV7-9, the J call TRBJ1-3; D remains ambiguous. Germline V gives CDR1 SEHNR, CDR2 FQNEAQ (reference sequence). CDR3 length equals 13 residues. Trimming cost V 4 bases and J 7 bases, with 11 bases left between them. The CDR3 DNA sequence: TGTGCCAGCAGCTCGGCAGGATGGAACACCATATATTTT. Translation gives CASSSAGWNTIYF.

The V and J genes are TRBV6-6 and TRBJ2-1; 7 bases agree with TRBD2. Losses at the gene ends were 0 bases for V and 1 base for J; bases not matched to a gene: 3. This CDR3 contains 16 residues. CDR1 and CDR2 (germline): MNHNY, SVGAGI (reference sequence). As DNA, the CDR3 is TGTGCCAGCAGTTACTCCCGCGGGAGTTCCTACAATGAGCAGTTCTTC. Residues: CASSYSRGSSYNEQFF.